The rows below give T cell receptor beta chains drawn from one sample of a study of cytomegalovirus exposure and HLA in healthy donors. Using immunoSEQ multiplex PCR, the repertoire was profiled, and TCRdb retains in-frame clones only, with some absent. The sample consists of under 200,000 clones, roughly three quarters of them appearing once. Specimen: PBMCs. These receptors all come from a male donor in good health and CMV-seropositive. The CDR3 runs from the conserved cysteine through the conserved F or W. The order of the fields is V gene, CDR3 length, clone size, J gene, D gene, CDR3 protein, CDR3 DNA. A D gene is named only where the DNA matches it firmly. Size values are once, few and many counts, or a class for expanded clones, and some rows have none.

TRBV2	14	.	TRBJ2-2	TRBD2	CASTRGANTGELFF	TGTGCCAGCACACGGGGGGCGAACACCGGGGAGCTGTTTTTT
TRBV4-3	16	.	TRBJ1-5	TRBD1	CASSQGTGSFNQPQHF	TGCGCCAGCAGCCAAGGGACAGGCTCCTTCAATCAGCCCCAGCATTTT
TRBV9	13	.	TRBJ2-2	.	CASRGANTGELFF	TGTGCCAGCAGGGGGGCTAACACCGGGGAGCTGTTTTTT
TRBV2	11	.	TRBJ2-1	.	CASSGGREQFF	TGTGCCAGCAGTGGCGGTCGTGAGCAGTTCTTC
TRBV5-5	16	.	TRBJ1-6	.	CASSLVPGSDNSPLHF	TGTGCCAGCAGCTTGGTACCGGGATCCGATAATTCACCCCTCCACTTT
TRBV7-6	15	.	TRBJ2-1	TRBD2	CASSLAAGEYNEQFF	TGTGCCAGCAGCTTAGCCGCGGGGGAGTACAATGAGCAGTTCTTC
TRBV12-5	11	.	TRBJ1-2	.	CASGSYYGYTF	TGTGCTAGTGGTAGCTACTATGGCTACACCTTC
TRBV6-1	14	.	TRBJ2-5	TRBD1	CASRTGHVYRTQYF	TGTGCCAGCAGGACAGGGCACGTCTATAGGACCCAGTACTTC
TRBV4-3	16	.	TRBJ2-3	TRBD2	CASSHGSGGAVDTQYF	TGCGCCAGCAGCCATGGTAGCGGGGGGGCAGTAGATACGCAGTATTTT
TRBV5-4	14	.	TRBJ2-3	.	CASSLGGRTDTQYF	TGTGCCAGCAGCTTGGGGGGGCGCACAGATACGCAGTATTTT
TRBV4-3	16	.	TRBJ2-7	TRBD2	CASSQGLAGESYEQYF	TGCGCCAGCAGCCAAGGATTAGCGGGGGAGTCCTACGAGCAGTACTTC
TRBV2	16	.	TRBJ2-3	.	CASSRRGYGNTDTQYF	TGTGCCAGCAGCCGACGGGGTTACGGGAACACAGATACGCAGTATTTT
TRBV5-1	15	few	TRBJ2-7	.	CASSLIASEIYEQYF	TGCGCCAGCAGCTTGATCGCTAGCGAGATCTACGAGCAGTACTTC
TRBV19	19	.	TRBJ2-1	.	CASSIVHLAGLSGNNEQFF	TGTGCCAGTAGTATAGTCCATCTGGCGGGACTCTCTGGTAACAATGAGCAGTTCTTC
TRBV28	15	.	TRBJ1-1	TRBD1	CASSFSGTVNTEAFF	TGTGCCAGCAGTTTTTCCGGGACAGTGAACACTGAAGCTTTCTTT
TRBV9	12	.	TRBJ1-2	.	CASSGPIRGYTF	TGTGCCAGCAGCGGACCCATCAGGGGCTACACCTTC
TRBV5-1	15	.	TRBJ1-6	.	CASSLRSSYNSPLHF	TGCGCCAGCAGCTTGCGGAGCTCCTATAATTCACCCCTCCACTTT